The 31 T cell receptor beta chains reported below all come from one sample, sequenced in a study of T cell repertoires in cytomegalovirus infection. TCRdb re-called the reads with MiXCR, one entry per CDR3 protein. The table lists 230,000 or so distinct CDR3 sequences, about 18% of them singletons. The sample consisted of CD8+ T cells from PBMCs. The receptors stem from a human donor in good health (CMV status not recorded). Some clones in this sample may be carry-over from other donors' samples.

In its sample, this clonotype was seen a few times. The CDR3 sequence: CSAGQGYGYTF. In DNA, the CDR3 is TGCAGCGCTGGACAGGGCTATGGCTACACCTTC. The chain has TRBV29-1 and TRBJ1-2; TRBD1 aligns across 8 bases. The CDR3 is 11 amino acids. V was clipped by 7 bases and J by 4 bases; unmatched bases: 2. Germline CDR1 SQVTM, CDR2 ANQGSEA. Based on the CDR3 plus reference TRBV29-1 and TRBJ1-2, the full variable domain is SAVISQKPSRDICQRGTSLTIQCQVDSQVTMMFWYRQQPGQSLTLIATANQGSEATYESGFVIDKFPISRPNLTFSTLTVSNMSPEDSSIYLCSAGQGYGYTFGSGTRLTVV.

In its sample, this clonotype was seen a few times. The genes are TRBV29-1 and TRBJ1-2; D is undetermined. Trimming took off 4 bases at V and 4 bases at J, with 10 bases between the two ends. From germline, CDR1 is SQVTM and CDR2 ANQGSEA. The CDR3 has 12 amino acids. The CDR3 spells CSVVGSGYGYTF. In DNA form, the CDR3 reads TGCAGCGTTGTTGGTAGTGGCTATGGCTACACCTTC.

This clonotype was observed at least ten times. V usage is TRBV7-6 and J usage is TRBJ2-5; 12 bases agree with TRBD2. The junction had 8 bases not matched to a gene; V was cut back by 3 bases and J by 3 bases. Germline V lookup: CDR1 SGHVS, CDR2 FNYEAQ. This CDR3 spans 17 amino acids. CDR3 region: CASSFSLAGGPEETQYF. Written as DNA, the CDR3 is TGTGCCAGCAGCTTTTCGCTAGCGGGGGGGCCTGAAGAGACCCAGTACTTC.

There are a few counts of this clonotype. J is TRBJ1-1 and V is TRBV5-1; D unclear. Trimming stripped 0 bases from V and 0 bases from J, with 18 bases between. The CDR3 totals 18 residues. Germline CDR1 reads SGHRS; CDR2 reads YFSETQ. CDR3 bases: TGCGCCAGCAGCTTGGCCCCCGTAGGTGGGGTCATGAACACTGAAGCTTTCTTT. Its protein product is CASSLAPVGGVMNTEAFF.

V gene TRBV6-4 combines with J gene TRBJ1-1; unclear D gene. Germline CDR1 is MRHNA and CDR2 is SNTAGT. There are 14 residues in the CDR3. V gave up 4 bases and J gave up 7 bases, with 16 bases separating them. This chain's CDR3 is CASSVSSPGGEAFF. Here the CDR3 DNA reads TGTGCCAGCAGTGTTAGCTCACCGGGAGGTGAAGCTTTCTTT.

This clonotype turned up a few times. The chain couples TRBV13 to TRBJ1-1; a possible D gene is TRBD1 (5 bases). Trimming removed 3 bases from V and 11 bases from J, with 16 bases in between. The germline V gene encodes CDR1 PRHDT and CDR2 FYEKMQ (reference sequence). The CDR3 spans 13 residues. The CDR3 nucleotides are TGTGCCAGCAGCTTTGGCAGGGAGATAACGGCTTTCTTT. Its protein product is CASSFGREITAFF.

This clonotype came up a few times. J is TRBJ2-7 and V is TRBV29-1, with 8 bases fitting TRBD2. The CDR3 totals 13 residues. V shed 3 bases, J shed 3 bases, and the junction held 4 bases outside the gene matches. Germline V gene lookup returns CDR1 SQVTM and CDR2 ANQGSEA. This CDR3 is CSVELAGIYEQYF. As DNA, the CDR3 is TGCAGCGTTGAGCTAGCGGGTATCTACGAGCAGTACTTC.

The chain's CDR3 is CASSLPARVGQETQYF. The DNA of the CDR3 is TGTGCCAGCAGCTTGCCGGCCAGGGTAGGCCAAGAGACCCAGTACTTC. This chain uses TRBV7-6 with TRBJ2-5, with a possible D match to TRBD1 (5 bases). The CDR3 has 16 amino acids. Germline V gene sequence: CDR1 SGHVS, CDR2 FNYEAQ. V lost 3 bases, J lost 1 base, and 15 bases lay in between.

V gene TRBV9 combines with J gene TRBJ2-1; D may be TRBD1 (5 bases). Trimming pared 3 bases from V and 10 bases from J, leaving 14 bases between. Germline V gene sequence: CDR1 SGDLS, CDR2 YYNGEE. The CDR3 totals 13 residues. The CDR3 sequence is CASSAGSQGEQFF. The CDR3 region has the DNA TGTGCCAGCAGCGCGGGCTCCCAGGGCGAGCAGTTCTTC.

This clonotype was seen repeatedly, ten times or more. The CDR3 nucleotides are TGTGCCAGCACCACTCAGACAGGGGTGACTGAAGCTTTCTTT. It codes for CASTTQTGVTEAFF. This chain connects TRBV6-2 or TRBV6-3 to TRBJ1-1; TRBD1 matches 8 bases. This CDR3 comprises 14 residues. V shed 7 bases and J 5 bases; nucleotides not matched to a gene: 9. CDR1 MNHEY and CDR2 SVGEGT come from the germline V gene.

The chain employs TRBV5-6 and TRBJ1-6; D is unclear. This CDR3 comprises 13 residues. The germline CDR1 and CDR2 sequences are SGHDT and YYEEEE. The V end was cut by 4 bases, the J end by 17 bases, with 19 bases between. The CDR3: CASSLKPGSRIHF. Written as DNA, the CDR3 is TGTGCCAGCAGCCTAAAGCCAGGTTCGCGTATCCACTTT.

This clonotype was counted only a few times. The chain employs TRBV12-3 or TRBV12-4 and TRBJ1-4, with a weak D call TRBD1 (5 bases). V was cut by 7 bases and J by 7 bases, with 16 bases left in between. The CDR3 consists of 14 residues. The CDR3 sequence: CASTPGPGAEKLFF. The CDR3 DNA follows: TGTGCCAGCACACCGGGGCCCGGGGCTGAAAAACTGTTTTTT.

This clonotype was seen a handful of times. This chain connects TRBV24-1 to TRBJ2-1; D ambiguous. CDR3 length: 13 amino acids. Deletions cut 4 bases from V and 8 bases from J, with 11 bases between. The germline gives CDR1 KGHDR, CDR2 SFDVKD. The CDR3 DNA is TGTGCCACCAGTGACGTACATGGCGATGAGCAGTTCTTC. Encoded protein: CATSDVHGDEQFF.

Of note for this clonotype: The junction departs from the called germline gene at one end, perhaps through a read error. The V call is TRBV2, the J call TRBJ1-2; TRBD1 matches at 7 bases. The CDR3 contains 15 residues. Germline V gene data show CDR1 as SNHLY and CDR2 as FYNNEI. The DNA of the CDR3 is TGTGCCAGCAGGGAAGGGACAGCAAATAACTATGGCTACACCTTC. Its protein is CASREGTANNYGYTF.

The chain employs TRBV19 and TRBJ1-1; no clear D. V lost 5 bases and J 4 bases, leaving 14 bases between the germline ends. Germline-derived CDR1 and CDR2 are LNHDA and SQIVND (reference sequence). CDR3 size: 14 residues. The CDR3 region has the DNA TGTGCCAGTAGTGCAGGAGGGAGCGGCACTGAAGCTTTCTTT. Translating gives CASSAGGSGTEAFF. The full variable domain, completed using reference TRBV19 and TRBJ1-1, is DGGITQSPKYLFRKEGQNVTLSCEQNLNHDAMYWYRQDPGQGLRLIYYSQIVNDFQKGDIAEGYSVSREKKESFPLTVTSAQKNPTAFYLCASSAGGSGTEAFFGQGTRLTVV.

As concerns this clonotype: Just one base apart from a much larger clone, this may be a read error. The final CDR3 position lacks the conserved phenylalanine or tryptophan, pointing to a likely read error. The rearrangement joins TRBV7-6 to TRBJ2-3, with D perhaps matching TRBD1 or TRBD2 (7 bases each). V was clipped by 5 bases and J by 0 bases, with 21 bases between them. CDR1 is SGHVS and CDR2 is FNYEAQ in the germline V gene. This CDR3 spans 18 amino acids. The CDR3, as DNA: TGTGCCAGCAGCCCGCGAGCGGGGACAGATACTAGCACAGATACGCAGTATTTA. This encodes CASSPRAGTDTSTDTQYL.

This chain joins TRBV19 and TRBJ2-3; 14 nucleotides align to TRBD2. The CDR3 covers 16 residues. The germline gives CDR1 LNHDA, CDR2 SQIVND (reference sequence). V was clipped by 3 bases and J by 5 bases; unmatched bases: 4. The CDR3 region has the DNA TGTGCCAGTAGTATCCCCGGGACTAGCGGGGGAGATACGCAGTATTTT. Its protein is CASSIPGTSGGDTQYF.

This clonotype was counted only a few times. The CDR3 nucleotides read TGCAGTGCAGCACGACTAGCGGGGGGGCTGGACACCGGGGAGCTGTTTTTT. Protein sequence: CSAARLAGGLDTGELFF. The chain uses TRBV20-1 and TRBJ2-2; TRBD2 aligns across 14 bases. Germline V gives CDR1 DFQATT, CDR2 SNEGSKA (reference sequence). The CDR3 is 17 residues long. V lost 6 bases, J lost 3 bases, and 9 bases stayed unmatched.

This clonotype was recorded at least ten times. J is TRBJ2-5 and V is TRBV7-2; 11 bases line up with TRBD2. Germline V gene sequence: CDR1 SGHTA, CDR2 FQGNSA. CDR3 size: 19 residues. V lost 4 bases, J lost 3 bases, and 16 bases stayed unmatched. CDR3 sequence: CASSSRYSGGAVGEETQYF. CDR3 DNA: TGTGCCAGCAGCTCCCGTTATAGCGGGGGGGCCGTAGGTGAAGAGACCCAGTACTTC. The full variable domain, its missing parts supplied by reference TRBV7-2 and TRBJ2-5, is GAGVSQSPSNKVTEKGKDVELRCDPISGHTALYWYRQSLGQGLEFLIYFQGNSAPDKSGLPSDRFSAERTGGSVSTLTIQRTQQEDSAVYLCASSSRYSGGAVGEETQYFGPGTRLLVL.

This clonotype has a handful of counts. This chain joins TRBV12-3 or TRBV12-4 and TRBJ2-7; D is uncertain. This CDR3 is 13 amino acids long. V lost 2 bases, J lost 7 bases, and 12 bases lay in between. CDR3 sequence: CASSLPPDREQYF. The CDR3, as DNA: TGTGCCAGCAGTTTACCCCCGGACCGGGAGCAGTACTTC.

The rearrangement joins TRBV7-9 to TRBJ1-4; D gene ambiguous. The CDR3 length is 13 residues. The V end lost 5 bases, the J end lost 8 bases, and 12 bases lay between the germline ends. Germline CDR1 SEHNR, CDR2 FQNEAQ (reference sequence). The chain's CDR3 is CASSGDLREKLFF. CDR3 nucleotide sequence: TGTGCCAGCAGCGGGGATCTTCGGGAAAAACTGTTTTTT.

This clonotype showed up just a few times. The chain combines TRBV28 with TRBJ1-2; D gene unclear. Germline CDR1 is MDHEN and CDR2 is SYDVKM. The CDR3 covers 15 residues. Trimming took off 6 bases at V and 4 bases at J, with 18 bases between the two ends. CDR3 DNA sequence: TGTGCCAGCAGCCCGAGCGAGGTCGGGAGCTATGGCTACACCTTC. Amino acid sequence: CASSPSEVGSYGYTF.

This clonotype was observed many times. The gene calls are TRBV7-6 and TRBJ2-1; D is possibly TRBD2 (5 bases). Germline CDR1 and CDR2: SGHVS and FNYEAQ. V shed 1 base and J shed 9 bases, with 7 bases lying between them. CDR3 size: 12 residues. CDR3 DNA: TGTGCCAGCAGCTTAGGTGGGAGTGAGCAGTTCTTC. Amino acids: CASSLGGSEQFF.

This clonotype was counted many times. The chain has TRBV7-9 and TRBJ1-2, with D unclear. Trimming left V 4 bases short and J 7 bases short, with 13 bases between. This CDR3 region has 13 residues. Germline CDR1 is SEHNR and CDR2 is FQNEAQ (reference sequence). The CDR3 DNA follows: TGTGCCAGCAGCTCGAACGAGATTTTTGGCTACACCTTC. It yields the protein CASSSNEIFGYTF.

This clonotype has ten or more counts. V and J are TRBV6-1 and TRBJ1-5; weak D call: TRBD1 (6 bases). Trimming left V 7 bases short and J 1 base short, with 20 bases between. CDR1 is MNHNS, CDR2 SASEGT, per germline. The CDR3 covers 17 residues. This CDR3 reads CASTSPGRGRSNQPQHF. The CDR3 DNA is TGTGCCAGCACTTCACCCGGCAGGGGTAGGAGCAATCAGCCCCAGCATTTT.

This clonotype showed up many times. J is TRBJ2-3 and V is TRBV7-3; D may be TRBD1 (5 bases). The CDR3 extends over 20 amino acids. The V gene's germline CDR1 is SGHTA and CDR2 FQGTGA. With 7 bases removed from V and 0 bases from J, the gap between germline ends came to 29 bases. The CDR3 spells CASKFVQVCIEIISTDTQYF. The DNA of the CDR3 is TGTGCCAGCAAGTTCGTACAGGTCTGCATAGAAATTATTAGCACAGATACGCAGTATTTT.

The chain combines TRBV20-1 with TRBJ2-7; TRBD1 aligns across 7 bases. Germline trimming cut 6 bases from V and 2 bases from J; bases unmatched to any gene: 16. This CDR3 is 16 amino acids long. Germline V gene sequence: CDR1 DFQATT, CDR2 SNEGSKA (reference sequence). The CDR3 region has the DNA TGCAGTGCCACGACCCTTGGACAGGTTTACCCCTACGAGCAGTACTTC. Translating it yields CSATTLGQVYPYEQYF.

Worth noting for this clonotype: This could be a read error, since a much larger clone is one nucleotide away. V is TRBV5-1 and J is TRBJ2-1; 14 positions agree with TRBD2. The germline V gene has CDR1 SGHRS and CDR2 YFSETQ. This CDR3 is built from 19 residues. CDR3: CASSTGTSGGLGTYNEQLF. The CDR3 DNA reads TGCGCCAGCAGCACGGGGACTAGCGGGGGCCTTGGCACCTACAATGAGCAGCTCTTC.

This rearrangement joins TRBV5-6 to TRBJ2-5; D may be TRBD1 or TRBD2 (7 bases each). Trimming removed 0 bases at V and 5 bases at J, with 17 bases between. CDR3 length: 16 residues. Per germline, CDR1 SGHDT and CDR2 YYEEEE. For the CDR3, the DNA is TGTGCCAGCAGCTTGGGGACCGGGACAGCGGGGGAGACCCAGTACTTC. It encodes CASSLGTGTAGETQYF.

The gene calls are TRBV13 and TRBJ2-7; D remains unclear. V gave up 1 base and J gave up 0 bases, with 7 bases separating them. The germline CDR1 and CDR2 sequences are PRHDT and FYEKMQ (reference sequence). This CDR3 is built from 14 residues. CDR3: CASSLDRNSYEQYF. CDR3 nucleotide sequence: TGTGCCAGCAGCTTAGACAGAAACTCCTACGAGCAGTACTTC.

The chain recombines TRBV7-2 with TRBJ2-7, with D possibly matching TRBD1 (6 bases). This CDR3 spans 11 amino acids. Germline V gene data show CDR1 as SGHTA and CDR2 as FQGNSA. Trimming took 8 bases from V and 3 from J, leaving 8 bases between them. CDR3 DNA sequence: TGTGCCAGCGGACAGATCTACGAGCAGTACTTC. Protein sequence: CASGQIYEQYF.